What follows describes a single TCR beta chain. Its antigen is as yet unknown. This entry is derived from a study of STAT5B mutations in CD4+ large granular lymphocyte leukemia. Study-wide context: The CDR3 'QG' motif was associated with a particular HLA allele among healthy donors. The study's findings and limits: TRBV06-family usage was enriched in top patient clones (8/27) versus controls (2/35).

This was a survey-level run. Method: immunoSEQ multiplex PCR; TCRdb's copy keeps in-frame clones and lacks some. The sample lists 20,000 to 30,000 clones, 81% occurring once. Germline CDR1 reads SGHRS; CDR2 reads YFSETQ. The CDR3 length is 16 residues. Deletions cut 0 bases from V and 0 bases from J, with 10 bases between. This TCR was sampled from a human donor in good health. V is TRBV5-1 and J is TRBJ1-3; no definite D call. The sequencing input was CD4+ T cells from blood buffy coats. As DNA, the CDR3 is TGCGCCAGCAGCTTGGATGGCTCGGACTCTGGAAACACCATATATTTT. It codes for CASSLDGSDSGNTIYF. Drawing the rest from reference TRBV5-1 and TRBJ1-3, the complete variable domain is KAGVTQTPRYLIKTRGQQVTLSCSPISGHRSVSWYQQTPGQGLQFLFEYFSETQRNKGNFPGRFSGRQFSNSRSEMNVSTLELGDSALYLCASSLDGSDSGNTIYFGEGSWLTVV.